A selection of T cell receptor beta chains follows, all from one sample in a study of cytomegalovirus exposure and HLA in healthy donors. Measured with immunoSEQ multiplex PCR; TCRdb has only the in-frame clones, and not every one. The table has under 50,000 clones, 90% to 95% seen once. What was sequenced was PBMCs. These receptors came from a woman aged 18 to 35 in good health and CMV-seropositive. Both conserved end residues are part of each CDR3. A D gene is named only where the DNA matches it firmly. Clone size is shown for a subset of rows, as once, few, many or a class of expanded clone.

j_gene,v_gene,d_gene,abundance,CDR3nt,CDR3aa
TRBJ2-3,TRBV5-6,TRBD2,-,TGTGCCAGCAGCTTGTCCGGGAGGGTAACAGATACGCAGTATTTT,CASSLSGRVTDTQYF
TRBJ2-7,TRBV10-3,TRBD1,-,TGTGCCATCAGTGGGGGGACAGGGCAGGTTGGGTCCTACGAGCAGTACTTC,CAISGGTGQVGSYEQYF
TRBJ2-1,TRBV19,TRBD2,-,TGTGCCAGTAGTATCTCTAGCGGGAGGCCTAGTTCCTACAATGAGCAGTTCTTC,CASSISSGRPSSYNEQFF
TRBJ2-3,TRBV4-1,TRBD2,-,TGCGCCAGCAGCCCAGGACTAGCGGGAGGTACAGATACGCAGTATTTT,CASSPGLAGGTDTQYF
TRBJ2-7,TRBV9,TRBD2,-,TGTGCCAGCAGGGGGAGGACTAGCCACGAGCAGTACTTC,CASRGRTSHEQYF
TRBJ2-7,TRBV6-1,TRBD1,-,TGTGCCAGCAGTTGGACAGGGAACTACGAGCAGTACTTC,CASSWTGNYEQYF
TRBJ1-5,TRBV15,TRBD1,once,TGTGCCACCAGCAGAGGGTTGCAGGGGGCTTTGGGGAATCAGCCCCAGCATTTT,CATSRGLQGALGNQPQHF
TRBJ1-2,TRBV19,-,-,TGTGCCAGTATAGGGGGACCCCCAGCTAACTATGGCTACACCTTC,CASIGGPPANYGYTF
TRBJ2-1,TRBV7-9,TRBD1,-,TGTGCCATCGCGGACAGGGGGCTAGTGACGACGTACAATGAGCAGTTCTTC,CAIADRGLVTTYNEQFF
TRBJ1-1,TRBV19,TRBD1,-,TGTGCCAGTAGTTTCGGACAGGGACGAGACACTGAAGCTTTCTTT,CASSFGQGRDTEAFF
TRBJ2-3,TRBV19,TRBD2,-,TGTGCCAGTAGTATATTCCAGCGGGATTGGACAGATACGCAGTATTTT,CASSIFQRDWTDTQYF
TRBJ2-7,TRBV5-1,-,-,TGCGCCAGCAGCTTGGGACAGAACCCCTCGACCTCCTACGAGCAGTACTTC,CASSLGQNPSTSYEQYF
TRBJ2-7,TRBV19,-,-,TGTGCCAGTAGTACACTCTCTAGCTGGCACGAGCAGTACTTC,CASSTLSSWHEQYF
TRBJ2-7,TRBV29-1,TRBD2,-,TGCAGCGCCCTGGGACTAGTGGCCTCCTACGAGCAGTACTTC,CSALGLVASYEQYF
TRBJ2-3,TRBV10-3,TRBD1,-,TGTGCCATCAAGCAGGGGGCTCAAGATACGCAGTATTTT,CAIKQGAQDTQYF
TRBJ1-5,TRBV6-6,-,-,TGTGCCAGCAGATTCACAGGGAATCAGCCCCAGCATTTT,CASRFTGNQPQHF
TRBJ1-1,TRBV28,TRBD1,-,TGTGCCAGCAGTATCCGGGACAGGAAGGTAGCTTTCTTT,CASSIRDRKVAFF
TRBJ2-3,TRBV15,TRBD2,-,TGTGCCACCAGCGAGCGGGACGTTAGCACAGATACGCAGTATTTT,CATSERDVSTDTQYF
TRBJ2-3,TRBV7-3,TRBD2,once,TGTGCCAGCAGCTCGACTAGCTCGGCAGATACGCAGTATTTT,CASSSTSSADTQYF
TRBJ2-3,TRBV11-3,TRBD2,-,TGTGCCAGCAGTGGGAGCGGGAGACCAGATACGCAGTATTTT,CASSGSGRPDTQYF
TRBJ2-5,TRBV5-6,TRBD2,-,TGTGCCAGCAGCTTGTTGCCGGGAGGAGAGACCCAGTACTTC,CASSLLPGGETQYF
TRBJ2-1,TRBV4-1,TRBD2,once,TGCGCCAGCAGCCAAGCCCGCGGGACTAGCTATACCTACAATGAGCAGTTCTTC,CASSQARGTSYTYNEQFF
TRBJ1-2,TRBV29-1,-,-,TGCAGCGTTGAACCCAGGGCTCTAGGCTATGGCTACACCTTC,CSVEPRALGYGYTF
TRBJ1-2,TRBV9,TRBD1,once,TGTGCCAGCAGCCCTGGGACAGGGCTGGACTATGGCTACACCTTC,CASSPGTGLDYGYTF
TRBJ1-2,TRBV4-3,-,-,TGCGCCAGCAGCCAAGATCTGGGCGACTATGGCTACACCTTC,CASSQDLGDYGYTF
TRBJ2-7,TRBV21-1,-,-,TGTGCCAGCAGTTTTCTAGCCTACGAGCAGTACTTC,CASSFLAYEQYF
TRBJ2-7,TRBV7-9,TRBD1,-,TGTGCCAGCAGCTGGCGCACCGGGACAGGGGGCTACGAGCAGTACTTC,CASSWRTGTGGYEQYF
TRBJ1-5,TRBV9,-,once,TGTGCCAGCAGCGTAGCAGGGGTCGGTCAGCCCCAGCATTTT,CASSVAGVGQPQHF
TRBJ1-4,TRBV19,-,-,TGTGCCAGTTCCTGGACAGCTGAAAAACTGTTTTTT,CASSWTAEKLFF
TRBJ1-4,TRBV5-1,TRBD1,-,TGCGCCAGCAGCGGATTCACAGGGGGCGGCCCGGAAAAACTGTTTTTT,CASSGFTGGGPEKLFF
TRBJ2-3,TRBV7-8,TRBD1,once,TGTGCCAGCAGCTTACAGGGGGCTACTATCACAGATACGCAGTATTTT,CASSLQGATITDTQYF
TRBJ2-7,TRBV28,-,-,TGTGCCAGCAGCCTTCCTTTATCGGAGCAGTACTTC,CASSLPLSEQYF
TRBJ2-1,TRBV5-8,TRBD2,-,TGTGCCAGCAGCGCCCTAGCGGTCAATGAGCAGTTCTTC,CASSALAVNEQFF
TRBJ2-7,TRBV7-8,TRBD1,-,TGTGCCAGCAGCGGGGCCGGCAGGGGGCGAGGGTTCTACGAGCAGTACTTC,CASSGAGRGRGFYEQYF
TRBJ1-5,TRBV5-4,-,-,TGTGCCAGCAGCTTGGGCCAGGGTCTCGGTCAGCCCCAGCATTTT,CASSLGQGLGQPQHF